The rows below give T cell receptor beta chains drawn from one sample of a study of T cells in Graves' hyperthyroidism and ophthalmopathy. TCRdb re-called the multiplex PCR reads with MiXCR, one entry per CDR3 protein. The sample lists under 800,000 distinct CDR3 sequences, 14% occurring once. The sample taken for sequencing was blood. The source of these receptors is a woman aged 18 to 35 with Graves' hyperthyroidism. CDR3s include the opening cysteine and the closing phenylalanine or tryptophan. Fields, in order: V gene, J gene, CDR3 protein.

TRBV30	TRBJ2-7	CAWSLRGGISYEQYF
TRBV27	TRBJ2-7	CASSLTVSYEQYF
TRBV19	TRBJ2-5	CASSLGLAGERETQYF
TRBV30	TRBJ2-3	CAWSYRQKASTDTQYF
TRBV6-1	TRBJ1-2	CASSPGRGDARGINYGYTF
TRBV7-9	TRBJ2-7	CASSLVAFEQYF
TRBV7-2	TRBJ2-5	CASSIDRVQETQYF
TRBV11-2	TRBJ2-1	CASSSGLAGTNEQFF
TRBV7-3	TRBJ2-1	CASSRKVRDRTYNEQFF
TRBV4-1	TRBJ2-3	CASRPTGTGVTDTQYF
TRBV2	TRBJ2-1	CASNEGSGARDNEQFF
TRBV20-1	TRBJ2-5	CSASVGLAGGRGQETQYF
TRBV5-6	TRBJ2-3	CASSPMSLGRLTDTQYF
TRBV7-9	TRBJ1-2	CASSLGRLGNYGYTF
TRBV12-3/TRBV12-4	TRBJ2-6	CASSFGQGAAGANVLTF
TRBV12-3/TRBV12-4	TRBJ1-5	CASSWGNGQPQHF
TRBV24-1	TRBJ1-5	CATSDYGRALNF
TRBV12-3/TRBV12-4	TRBJ2-7	CASSPHRGMYGQYF
TRBV2	TRBJ2-7	CASTGQFLYSYEQYF
TRBV6-1	TRBJ2-7	CASSERGQGAREQYF
TRBV19	TRBJ2-1	CASSIEGKTSGRKTEQFF
TRBV3-1	TRBJ2-1	CASSPGTSGSDEQFF
TRBV6-2/TRBV6-3	TRBJ1-1	CASREATEAFF
TRBV19	TRBJ2-7	CASSETTWYEQYF
TRBV5-1	TRBJ1-2	CASSSTATRPVDYTF
TRBV3-1	TRBJ2-2	CASSHRQGGTGELFF